These 3 T cell receptor beta chains were all obtained from the same sample, sequenced in a study of CD8+CD57+ T cells in acquired aplastic anemia. Genomic DNA constituted the template upon which TCR beta VDJ and CDR3 profiling was performed. TCRdb analysed the reads with MiXCR anew, one entry per CDR3 protein. This sample has about 210,000 distinct CDR3 sequences, with around 63% found just once. Sequencing was carried out using sorted CD4+, CD8+, or CD8+CD57+ T cells (not recorded which) from PBMCs. The receptors were sampled from a human donor in good health.

The chain couples TRBV24-1 to TRBJ1-2; D is ambiguous. V gave up 3 bases and J gave up 4 bases, with 11 bases separating them. The germline V gene has CDR1 KGHDR and CDR2 SFDVKD. CDR3 length: 14 residues. The CDR3 DNA reads TGTGCCACCAGTGATAGCAGACGGGGCTATGGCTACACCTTC. It specifies CATSDSRRGYGYTF.

The V gene is TRBV2, the J gene TRBJ1-1, with a tentative D call TRBD1 (6 bases). The CDR3 runs to 12 residues. V lost 10 bases and J lost 1, with 10 bases in between. Germline-derived CDR1 and CDR2 are SNHLY and FYNNEI. The CDR3 DNA reads TGTGCCACCCAGGGGCCGAACACTGAAGCTTTCTTT. Translated: CATQGPNTEAFF. The variable domain in full, completed from reference TRBV2 and TRBJ1-1, reads EPEVTQTPSHQVTQMGQEVILRCVPISNHLYFYWYRQILGQKVEFLVSFYNNEISEKSEIFDDQFSVERPDGSNFTLKIRSTKLEDSAMYFCATQGPNTEAFFGQGTRLTVV.

This clonotype has at least ten counts. The chain has TRBV12-3 or TRBV12-4 and TRBJ2-2; the D is unclear. The germline V and J ends were trimmed by 6 bases and 4 bases, with 12 bases remaining between them. The CDR3 length is 14 residues. CDR3 DNA: TGTGCCAGCAGCCCGAATTTAGTCACCGGGGAGCTGTTTTTT. Translating it yields CASSPNLVTGELFF.